The 28 T cell receptor beta chains presented below share a single source sample, sequenced in a study of T cells in Graves' hyperthyroidism and ophthalmopathy. The source material, RNA transcripts, was used to amplify TCR beta CDR3 regions. Researchers ran a first-round RT-PCR on the TCR CDR3 using the HTBI primer set. TCRdb fed the multiplex PCR reads into MiXCR, producing one record per CDR3 protein. The sample consists of 620,000 or so distinct CDR3 sequences, roughly 15% of them appearing once. The sequenced material came from blood. The receptor set was obtained from a woman between 45 and 65 years old with Graves' ophthalmopathy.

The V and J genes are TRBV12-3 or TRBV12-4 and TRBJ1-6; D perhaps matches TRBD1 (5 bases). Between the trimmed V and J ends, which lost 3 bases and 5 bases, there was a span of 8 bases. The CDR3 is 14 amino acids. The CDR3 region is CASSFRENNSPLHF. The CDR3 bases are TGTGCCAGCAGTTTCAGGGAGAATAATTCACCCCTCCACTTT.

This clonotype has more than one count but fewer than ten. J is TRBJ1-5 and V is TRBV28; D is unclear. In germline, CDR1 is MDHEN, CDR2 SYDVKM. This CDR3 has 14 residues. The V and J ends lost 3 bases and 4 bases respectively, with 10 bases between them. CDR3 nucleotides: TGTGCCAGCAGTTTGGCGCAGCTTAATCAGCCCCAGCATTTT. Residues: CASSLAQLNQPQHF.

Comments on this clonotype: Sequence at one end of the junction differs from germline and may be a read error. The chain combines TRBV20-1 with TRBJ1-1; D is possibly TRBD1 (6 bases). CDR1 DFQATT and CDR2 SNEGSKA come from the germline V gene (reference sequence). This CDR3 region has 12 residues. The CDR3 nucleotides read TGCAGTGCGCTGCAGGGGAGCACTGGAGCTTTCTTT. Translating it yields CSALQGSTGAFF.

The table lists this clonotype with a few counts. The chain combines TRBV30 with TRBJ2-2, with 11 bases aligning to TRBD2. Trimming took 4 bases from V and 5 from J; bases not matched to a gene: 12. This CDR3 has 17 amino acids. Germline-derived CDR1 and CDR2 are GTSNPN and SVGIG (reference sequence). This chain's CDR3 is CAWNPGSGRAYTGELFF. CDR3 nucleotide sequence: TGTGCCTGGAATCCGGGTAGCGGGAGGGCCTATACCGGGGAGCTGTTTTTT.

The chain employs TRBV6-1 and TRBJ2-1, with D uncertain. The CDR3 runs to 13 residues. Trimming stripped 3 bases from V and 6 bases from J, with 9 bases between. The V gene's germline CDR1 is MNHNS and CDR2 SASEGT. The CDR3 DNA reads as TGTGCCAGCAGTGACAGAGACGTCAATGAGCAGTTCTTC. Translating it yields CASSDRDVNEQFF.

This clonotype has a count of ten or more. V and J are TRBV28 and TRBJ2-1; no clear D. Trimming shortened V by 7 bases and J by 4 bases, and 11 bases separated the two germline ends. The CDR3 is 13 residues long. Germline V gene lookup returns CDR1 MDHEN and CDR2 SYDVKM. The CDR3 coding sequence is TGTGCCAGCATCCCGGGCCCTTACAATGAGCAGTTCTTC. It codes for CASIPGPYNEQFF.

The rearrangement links TRBV3-1 to TRBJ2-5; D remains ambiguous. The CDR3 totals 13 residues. CDR1 LGHDT and CDR2 YNNKEL come from the germline V gene (reference sequence). The V and J ends lost 4 bases and 4 bases respectively, with 10 bases between them. The CDR3 bases are TGTGCCAGCAGCCTTTACTCCCGAGAGACCCAGTACTTC. Translation gives CASSLYSRETQYF.

This clonotype was counted at least ten times. This sequence joins TRBV3-1 and TRBJ1-1; 8 bases line up with TRBD1. This CDR3 region has 14 residues. CDR1 is LGHDT and CDR2 is YNNKEL in the germline V gene (reference sequence). Trimming removed 4 bases from V and 5 bases from J; junction bases left unmatched: 6. The DNA for the CDR3 is TGTGCCAGCAGCCGTTCGGGGGACAGGACTGAAGCTTTCTTT. Protein: CASSRSGDRTEAFF.

This rearrangement joins TRBV12-3 or TRBV12-4 to TRBJ1-4; possibly TRBD1 for D (6 bases). Trimming shortened V by 2 bases and J by 8 bases, and 12 bases separated the two germline ends. The CDR3 totals 14 residues. This CDR3 reads CASSLQGSREKLFF. The CDR3 DNA is TGTGCCAGCAGTTTACAGGGGTCTAGGGAAAAACTGTTTTTT.

This clonotype was observed many times. V usage is TRBV6-1 and J usage is TRBJ1-5; the match to TRBD1 covers 12 bases. The trim removed 5 bases at V and 0 bases at J, leaving 8 bases unmatched. Per germline, CDR1 MNHNS and CDR2 SASEGT. CDR3 length: 18 amino acids. The CDR3 nucleotides are TGTGCCAGCAGTCAGGGACAGGGGGCGGTGGGTAGCAATCAGCCCCAGCATTTT. Protein product: CASSQGQGAVGSNQPQHF.

This chain joins TRBV7-2 and TRBJ2-3; 12 bases are shared with TRBD2. The CDR3 is 18 amino acids. The junction had 10 bases not matched to a gene; V was cut back by 5 bases and J by 1 base. Germline CDR1 SGHTA, CDR2 FQGNSA. The CDR3 loop is CASSHQTSGRARTDTQYF. CDR3 coding DNA: TGTGCCAGCAGCCACCAGACTAGCGGGAGAGCACGCACAGATACGCAGTATTTT.

The rearrangement joins TRBV12-3 or TRBV12-4 to TRBJ2-2; TRBD2 agrees at 12 bases. The trim removed 3 bases at V and 4 bases at J, leaving 6 bases unmatched. There are 17 residues in the CDR3. CDR3 amino acids: CASSLTSGRGSTGELFF. CDR3 in DNA: TGTGCCAGCAGTTTGACTAGCGGGAGAGGGAGCACCGGGGAGCTGTTTTTT.

The chain combines TRBV7-2 with TRBJ1-1, with 9 positions matching TRBD1. Germline V gives CDR1 SGHTA, CDR2 FQGNSA. V shed 3 bases and J 4 bases; nucleotides not matched to a gene: 3. This CDR3 is 14 amino acids long. DNA for the CDR3: TGTGCCAGCAGCTTGGGACAGGGCATCACTGAAGCTTTCTTT. Protein product: CASSLGQGITEAFF.

A few counts support this clonotype. The chain is built from TRBV7-9 and TRBJ2-2; TRBD1 agrees at 12 bases. V lost 4 bases to trimming and J lost 6 bases; unmatched junction nucleotides: 9. CDR1 is SEHNR, CDR2 FQNEAQ, per germline (reference sequence). CDR3 size: 17 residues. CDR3 in amino acids: CASSSDRDRGLAGELFF. The CDR3 coding sequence is TGTGCCAGCAGCTCGGACCGGGACAGGGGGCTGGCCGGGGAGCTGTTTTTT.

This clonotype was counted many times. The chain carries TRBV10-3 and TRBJ1-1; D uncertain. The CDR3 runs 13 residues. CDR1 and CDR2 from the germline V gene are ENHRY and SYGVKD. Trimming removed 7 bases from V and 4 bases from J, with 13 bases in between. The CDR3 nucleotides read TGTGCCATCAATGGGGTGTTGGGCACTGAAGCTTTCTTT. This encodes CAINGVLGTEAFF.

This clonotype was seen many times. V and J are TRBV19 and TRBJ2-2; D may be TRBD1 or TRBD2 (5 bases each). This CDR3 contains 20 residues. Trimming left V 2 bases short and J 5 bases short, with 27 bases between. Per germline, CDR1 LNHDA and CDR2 SQIVND (reference sequence). CDR3 loop: CASSIRVAGSQSTLTGELFF. The CDR3 DNA reads TGTGCCAGTAGTATACGGGTGGCAGGGAGCCAGTCGACACTAACCGGGGAGCTGTTTTTT.

The table lists this clonotype with many counts. This sequence joins TRBV11-2 and TRBJ2-7; D is uncertain. V was pared by 0 bases and J by 9 bases, with 15 bases between. The CDR3 consists of 14 residues. Per the germline V gene, CDR1 is SGHAT and CDR2 is FQNNGV. In DNA, the CDR3 is TGTGCCAGCAGCTTAGAGAGTGTCAGATTCGGGCAGTACTTC. Translating it yields CASSLESVRFGQYF.

This clonotype was seen repeatedly, ten times or more. This rearrangement joins TRBV28 to TRBJ2-1; D is perhaps TRBD1 (6 bases). Germline CDR1 MDHEN, CDR2 SYDVKM. This CDR3 contains 16 residues. The V end lost 4 bases, the J end lost 4 bases, and 17 bases lay between the germline ends. The CDR3 is CASSSPGQNLYNEQFF. The CDR3 region has the DNA TGTGCCAGCAGTTCTCCGGGACAAAACCTATACAATGAGCAGTTCTTC.

This clonotype was recorded at least ten times. The V call is TRBV5-6, the J call TRBJ2-2; 7 nucleotides line up with TRBD2. The germline gives CDR1 SGHDT, CDR2 YYEEEE. V trimming: 6 bases; J trimming: 0 bases; junction bases outside the gene matches: 11. The length of the CDR3 is 17 residues. This CDR3 reads CASTNFVAGSNTGELFF. The CDR3 nucleotides read TGTGCCAGCACCAACTTTGTAGCGGGTTCGAACACCGGGGAGCTGTTTTTT.

The chain has TRBV30 and TRBJ2-5, with 11 bases matching TRBD2. The germline CDR1 and CDR2 sequences are GTSNPN and SVGIG (reference sequence). The CDR3 covers 14 residues. Here the CDR3 DNA reads TGTGGATGGAGGCTAGCGGGAGGCGGTGAGACCCAGTACTTC. It yields the protein CGWRLAGGGETQYF.

This clonotype was seen many times. The V call is TRBV3-1, the J call TRBJ1-3; D not resolved. This CDR3 comprises 15 residues. V gave up 0 bases and J gave up 4 bases, with 10 bases separating them. Germline CDR1 is LGHDT and CDR2 is YNNKEL (reference sequence). The CDR3 region is CASSQDTTPGNTIYF. The CDR3, as DNA: TGTGCCAGCAGCCAAGATACGACACCAGGAAACACCATATATTTT. The variable domain in full, with the rest retrieved from reference TRBV3-1 and TRBJ1-3, is DTAVSQTPKYLVTQMGNDKSIKCEQNLGHDTMYWYKQDSKKFLKIMFSYNNKELIINETVPNRFSPKSPDKAHLNLHINSLELGDSAVYFCASSQDTTPGNTIYFGEGSWLTVV.

V is TRBV7-3 and J is TRBJ2-2; D not resolved. V was pared by 2 bases and J by 7 bases, with 11 bases between. The germline gives CDR1 SGHTA, CDR2 FQGTGA. This CDR3 spans 14 amino acids. The CDR3 coding sequence is TGTGCCAGCAGCTTAGGGCGAGGTCACGGGGAGCTGTTTTTT. Its translation: CASSLGRGHGELFF.

This clonotype was seen repeatedly, ten times or more. This chain joins TRBV20-1 and TRBJ1-2; 7 positions agree with TRBD1. CDR1 is DFQATT, CDR2 SNEGSKA, per germline (reference sequence). The CDR3 contains 14 residues. V shed 0 bases, J shed 4 bases, and the junction held 5 bases outside the gene matches. The CDR3, as DNA: TGCAGTGCTAGAGATCAGAGGGGGCCCTATGGCTACACCTTC. Translating gives CSARDQRGPYGYTF.

Ten or more counts support this clonotype. The chain joins TRBV12-3 or TRBV12-4 to TRBJ2-5; D not resolved. CDR3 size: 13 residues. V shed 2 bases and J shed 1 base, with 5 bases lying between them. CDR3: CASSLRLQETQYF. The CDR3 DNA reads as TGTGCCAGCAGTTTAAGACTCCAAGAGACCCAGTACTTC.

This clonotype turned up a few times. J is TRBJ2-1 and V is TRBV6-2 or TRBV6-3; D possibly uses TRBD1 or TRBD2 (5 bases each). There are 16 residues in the CDR3. Germline V gives CDR1 MNHEY, CDR2 SVGEGT. The V end was cut by 7 bases, the J end by 3 bases, with 19 bases between. CDR3 in amino acids: CASTPLGVAHYNEQFF. For the CDR3, the DNA is TGTGCCAGCACTCCCCTGGGGGTGGCCCACTACAATGAGCAGTTCTTC.

This clonotype was picked up many times. Here the CDR3 DNA reads TGTGCCAGCAGCGGAGGGACAGGGGAAGTGACCCAGTACTTC. It specifies CASSGGTGEVTQYF. The chain recombines TRBV2 with TRBJ2-5, with TRBD1 matching over 10 bases. The V segment lost 6 bases and the J segment 7 bases; nucleotides outside the gene matches: 8. This CDR3 spans 14 amino acids. CDR1 and CDR2 (germline): SNHLY, FYNNEI.

The chain is built from TRBV18 and TRBJ1-6; no definite D call. Trimming removed 6 bases from V and 7 bases from J, with 10 bases in between. The CDR3 consists of 13 residues. Germline loops: CDR1 KGHSH, CDR2 LQKENI. CDR3 sequence reads: CASSGRPNSPLHF. CDR3 sequence (DNA): TGTGCCAGCTCTGGACGCCCCAATTCACCCCTCCACTTT.

Points on this clonotype: A clone one base away is much larger, so this may be a read error. The chain recombines TRBV28 with TRBJ2-2, with 11 positions matching TRBD1. Germline CDR1 reads MDHEN; CDR2 reads SYDVKM. This CDR3 has 15 amino acids. The CDR3 region has the DNA TGTGCCAGCAGTGGGACAGGGGGTCTGTCCGGGCAGCTGTTTTTT. Residues: CASSGTGGLSGQLFF.